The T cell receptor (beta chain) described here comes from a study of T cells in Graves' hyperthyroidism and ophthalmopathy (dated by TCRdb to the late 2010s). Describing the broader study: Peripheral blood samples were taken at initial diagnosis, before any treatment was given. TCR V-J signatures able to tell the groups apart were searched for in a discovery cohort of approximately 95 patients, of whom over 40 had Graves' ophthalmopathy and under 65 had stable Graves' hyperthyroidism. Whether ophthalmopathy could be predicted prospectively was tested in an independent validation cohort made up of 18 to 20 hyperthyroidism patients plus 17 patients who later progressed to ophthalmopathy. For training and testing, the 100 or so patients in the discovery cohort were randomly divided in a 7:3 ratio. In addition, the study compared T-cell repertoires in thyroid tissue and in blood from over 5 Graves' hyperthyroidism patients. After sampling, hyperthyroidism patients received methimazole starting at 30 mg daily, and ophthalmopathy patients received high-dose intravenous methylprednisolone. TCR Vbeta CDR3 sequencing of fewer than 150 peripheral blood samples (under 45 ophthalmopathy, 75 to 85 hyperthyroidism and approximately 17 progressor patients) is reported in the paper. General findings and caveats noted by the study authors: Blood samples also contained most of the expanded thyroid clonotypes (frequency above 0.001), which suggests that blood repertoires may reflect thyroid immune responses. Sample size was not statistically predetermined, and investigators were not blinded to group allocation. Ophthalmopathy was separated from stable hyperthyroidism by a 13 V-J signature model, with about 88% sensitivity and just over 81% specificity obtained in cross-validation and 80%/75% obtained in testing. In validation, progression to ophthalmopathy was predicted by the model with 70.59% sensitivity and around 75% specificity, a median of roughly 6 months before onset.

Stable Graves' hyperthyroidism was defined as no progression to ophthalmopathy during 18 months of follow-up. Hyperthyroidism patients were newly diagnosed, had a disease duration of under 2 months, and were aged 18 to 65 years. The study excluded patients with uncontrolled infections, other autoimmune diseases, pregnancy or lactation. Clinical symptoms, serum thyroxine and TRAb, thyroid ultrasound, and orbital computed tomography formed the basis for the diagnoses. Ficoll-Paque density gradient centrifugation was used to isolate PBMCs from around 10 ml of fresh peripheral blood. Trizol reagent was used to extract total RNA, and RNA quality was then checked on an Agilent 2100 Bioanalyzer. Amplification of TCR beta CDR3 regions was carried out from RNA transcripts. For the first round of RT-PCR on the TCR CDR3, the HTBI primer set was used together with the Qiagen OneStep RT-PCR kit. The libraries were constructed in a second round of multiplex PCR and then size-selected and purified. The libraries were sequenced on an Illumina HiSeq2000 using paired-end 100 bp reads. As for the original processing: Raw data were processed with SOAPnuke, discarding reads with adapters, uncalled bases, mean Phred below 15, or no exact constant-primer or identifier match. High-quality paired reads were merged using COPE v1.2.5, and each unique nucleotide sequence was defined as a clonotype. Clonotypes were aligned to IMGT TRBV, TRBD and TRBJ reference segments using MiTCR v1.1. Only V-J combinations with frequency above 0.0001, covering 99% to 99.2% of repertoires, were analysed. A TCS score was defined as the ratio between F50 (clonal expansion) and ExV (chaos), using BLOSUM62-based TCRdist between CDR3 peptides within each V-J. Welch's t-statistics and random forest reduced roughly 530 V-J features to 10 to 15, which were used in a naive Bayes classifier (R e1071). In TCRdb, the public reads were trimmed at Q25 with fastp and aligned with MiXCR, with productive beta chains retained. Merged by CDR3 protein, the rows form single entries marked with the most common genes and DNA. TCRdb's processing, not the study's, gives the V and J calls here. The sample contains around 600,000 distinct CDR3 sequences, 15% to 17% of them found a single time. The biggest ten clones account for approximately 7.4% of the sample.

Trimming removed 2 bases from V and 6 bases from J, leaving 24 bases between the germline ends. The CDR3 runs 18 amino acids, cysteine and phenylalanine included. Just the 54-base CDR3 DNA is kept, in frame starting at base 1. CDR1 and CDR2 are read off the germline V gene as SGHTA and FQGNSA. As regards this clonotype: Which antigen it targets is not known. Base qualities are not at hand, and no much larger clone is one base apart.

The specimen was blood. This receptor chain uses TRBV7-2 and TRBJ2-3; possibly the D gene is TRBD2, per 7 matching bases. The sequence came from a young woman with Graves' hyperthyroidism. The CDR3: CASSLTPGGRGSGDTQYF. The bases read TGTGCCAGCAGCTTAACCCCCGGGGGGCGGGGATCCGGGGATACGCAGTATTTT.